The 29 T cell receptor beta chains listed next were all sequenced from one sample in a study of T cell clonality in common variable immunodeficiency. The method was immunoSEQ multiplex PCR; TCRdb's version includes in-frame clones alone and lacks a portion of them. This sample shows 35,000 or so clones and no singletons; around 3.2% rests with the ten largest. The sequencing sample was made of peripheral blood mononuclear cells. These TCRs come from a person aged 18 to 75 in good health.

This clone has a count of ten or more. The CDR3 end is not reached by the read, which stops 3 residues before it; the germline J gene fills it in. The chain recombines TRBV12-3 or TRBV12-4 with TRBJ2-1; the match to TRBD1 covers 10 bases. This CDR3 is 16 amino acids long. V was pared by 6 bases and J by 4 bases, with 9 bases of the junction left unmatched. The covered CDR3 bases are TGTGCCAGCAGCTCTATGGGGACAGGGGCTTACAATGAG. It specifies CASSSMGTGAYNE. The entire CDR3 protein is CASSSMGTGAYNEQFF.

This clone was seen at least ten times. The sequenced part of the CDR3 DNA is TGTGCCAGCAGTGCCCTAGCTCTTAACACAGATACG. Residues: CASSALALNTDT. The full CDR3 protein reads CASSALALNTDTQYF. The chain uses TRBV6-1 and TRBJ2-3; D possibly corresponds to TRBD2 (5 bases). The CDR3 end lies 3 residues beyond the end of the read and is filled in from the germline J gene. Deletions cut 4 bases from V and 2 bases from J, with 13 bases between. The CDR3 is 15 residues long. From germline, CDR1 is MNHNS and CDR2 SASEGT.

This clone was detected many times. The read stops 3 residues short of the end of the CDR3; the missing end is completed from the germline J gene. The V and J genes are TRBV20-1 and TRBJ2-7; tentative D call: TRBD1 (6 bases). Germline CDR1 DFQATT, CDR2 SNEGSKA (reference sequence). This CDR3 has 14 amino acids. V lost 1 base and J 2 bases, leaving 12 bases between the germline ends. Partial CDR3 DNA: TGCAGTGCTAGAGTATACAGGGAAACCTACGAG. Protein product: CSARVYRETYE. The entire CDR3 is CSARVYRETYEQYF.

This clone showed up many times. The read stops 3 residues short of the end of the CDR3; the missing end is completed from the germline J gene. V gene TRBV7-2 combines with J gene TRBJ1-1; D is unresolved. The CDR3 sequence is 13 residues long. V was clipped by 5 bases and J by 5 bases, with 12 bases between them. Germline assignment: CDR1 SGHTA and CDR2 FQGNSA. Partial CDR3 DNA: TGTGCCAGCAGCCTGACACCAAGAACTGAA. It codes for CASSLTPRTE. In full, the CDR3 is CASSLTPRTEAFF. The whole variable domain, remainder taken from reference TRBV7-2 and TRBJ1-1, is GAGVSQSPSNKVTEKGKDVELRCDPISGHTALYWYRQSLGQGLEFLIYFQGNSAPDKSGLPSDRFSAERTGGSVSTLTIQRTQQEDSAVYLCASSLTPRTEAFFGQGTRLTVV.

This clone was recorded at least ten times. The missing CDR3 end, 3 residues past where the read stops, is filled in from the germline J gene. The chain has TRBV5-8 and TRBJ2-7; 9 nucleotides line up with TRBD1. Trimming at V came to 6 bases and at J to 1 base, leaving 5 bases not matched to a gene. Per the germline V gene, CDR1 is SGHTS and CDR2 is YDEGEE. There are 14 residues in the CDR3. CDR3: CASTPGQGSYEQYF. CDR3 bases read: TGTGCCAGCACCCCGGGACAGGGATCCTACGAG.

This clone occurred many times. The part of the CDR3 DNA that was read is TGTGCCAGCAGCTTCGAGGGCCTGAATGAG. This gives the protein CASSFEGLNE. Given in full, the CDR3 is CASSFEGLNEQFF. The V gene is TRBV7-2, the J gene TRBJ2-1; maybe TRBD2 (5 bases). The CDR3 goes on 3 residues after the read ends, and that part is filled in from the germline J gene. Between the trimmed V and J ends, which lost 3 bases and 7 bases, there was a span of 10 bases. CDR1 and CDR2 from the germline V gene are SGHTA and FQGNSA. There are 13 residues in the CDR3.

This clone was counted many times. The CDR3 is cut off 3 residues early in the read; its end comes from the germline J gene. The chain carries TRBV5-1 and TRBJ1-1; D remains unclear. The germline gives CDR1 SGHRS, CDR2 YFSETQ. This CDR3 spans 16 amino acids. The V and J ends lost 0 bases and 0 bases respectively, with 12 bases between them. Partial CDR3 DNA: TGCGCCAGCAGCTTGGGGCAGGTCGGGGTGAACACTGAA. Protein: CASSLGQVGVNTE. The complete CDR3 reads CASSLGQVGVNTEAFF.

The sample holds many counts of this clone. With the read ending 3 residues before the CDR3 end, the germline J gene is used to fill in that end. V gene TRBV2 combines with J gene TRBJ1-1; D may be TRBD1 (5 bases). Germline V gives CDR1 SNHLY, CDR2 FYNNEI. The V and J ends lost 5 bases and 2 bases respectively, with 9 bases between them. The CDR3 has 13 amino acids. The CDR3 DNA, read in part, is TGTGCCAGCAGTTCCGACAGCAACACTGAA. This codes for CASSSDSNTE. The full CDR3 reads CASSSDSNTEAFF.

This clone was counted ten times or more. The read is 3 residues too short to cover the CDR3 end, so that end is filled in from the germline J gene. This rearrangement joins TRBV19 to TRBJ2-7, with 10 nucleotides matching TRBD2. This CDR3 is 17 amino acids long. CDR1 and CDR2 from the germline V gene are LNHDA and SQIVND (reference sequence). V was clipped by 1 base and J by 0 bases; unmatched bases: 6. CDR3 sequence reads: CASSIGLAGEFSYEQYF. The DNA read from the CDR3 is TGTGCCAGTAGTATAGGGCTAGCGGGAGAATTCTCCTACGAG.

This clone was observed at least ten times. The CDR3 goes on 3 residues after the read ends, and that part is filled in from the germline J gene. V usage is TRBV6-1 and J usage is TRBJ2-7; TRBD2 aligns across 11 bases. The CDR3 contains 19 residues. With V trimmed by 1 base and J by 3 bases, 14 bases remained unmatched. Germline values: CDR1 MNHNS, CDR2 SASEGT. The part of the CDR3 DNA that was read is TGTGCCAGCAGTGAAGAGAAGCTAGCGGGAGGCCTGGGACGCTACGAG. This translates into CASSEEKLAGGLGRYE. The full CDR3 protein is CASSEEKLAGGLGRYEQYF.

The table lists this clone with many counts. The CDR3 goes on 3 residues after the read ends, and that part is filled in from the germline J gene. The gene calls are TRBV6-4 and TRBJ1-5, with D possibly being TRBD1 (6 bases). Germline V gene data show CDR1 as MRHNA and CDR2 as SNTAGT. This CDR3 comprises 17 residues. Trimming shortened V by 6 bases and J by 2 bases, and 20 bases separated the two germline ends. CDR3: CASSDGTIGGGNQPQHF. Partial CDR3 DNA: TGTGCCAGCAGCGACGGGACAATCGGGGGGGGCAATCAGCCC.

This clone was found many times. Read coverage stops 3 residues before the CDR3 terminus; the germline J gene supplies the remainder. Other nucleotide sequences in the sample specify the same CDR3. V usage is TRBV27 and J usage is TRBJ2-1; no clear D. The germline V gene has CDR1 MNHEY and CDR2 SMNVEV (reference sequence). The CDR3 contains 14 residues. V was clipped by 4 bases and J by 0 bases, with 7 bases between them. This CDR3 reads CASSSVISYNEQFF. The DNA read from the CDR3 is TGTGCCAGCAGTTCAGTCATCTCCTACAATGAG.

This clone has ten or more counts. The read finishes 3 residues shy of the CDR3 end, and the germline J gene is used to complete it. The rearrangement uses TRBV20-1 and TRBJ2-3, with 7 bases aligning to TRBD2. Germline-derived CDR1 and CDR2 are DFQATT and SNEGSKA (reference sequence). The CDR3 contains 15 residues. V dropped 3 bases and J dropped 4; count of bases not matched to a gene: 10. CDR3 DNA (partial): TGCAGTGCTAGTAGTCCCGCGGGAGAGGCAGATACG. This gives the protein CSASSPAGEADT. The whole CDR3 sequence reads CSASSPAGEADTQYF.

This clone was seen a few times. Coverage ceases 3 residues before the CDR3 finishes, and the germline J gene fills in the end. V gene TRBV11-1 combines with J gene TRBJ1-1, with D maybe TRBD1 (6 bases). V was pared by 6 bases and J by 0 bases, with 14 bases between. Germline lookup yields CDR1 SGHAT and CDR2 FQDESV (reference sequence). The CDR3 runs to 15 residues. CDR3 DNA, as far as it was read: TGTGCCAGCAGTTCTCAGGGGCGGATGAACACTGAA. It yields the protein CASSSQGRMNTE. The complete CDR3 protein is CASSSQGRMNTEAFF.

This clone was detected many times. The read comes to an end 3 residues before the CDR3 does, leaving the germline J gene to fill in the end. The gene calls are TRBV18 and TRBJ2-1, with D maybe TRBD2 (5 bases). V lost 3 bases to trimming and J lost 0 bases, with 15 bases between them. The CDR3 covers 17 residues. CDR1 and CDR2 (germline): KGHSH, LQKENI. CDR3 DNA, as far as it was read: TGTGCCAGCTCACCGTTCGGGGAGCGAAGCTCCTACAATGAG. It yields the protein CASSPFGERSSYNE. The complete CDR3 sequence is CASSPFGERSSYNEQFF.

The table lists this clone with a few counts. A much larger clone lies a single base off, so this may be a read error. CDR3 in amino acids: CSSSSTGIGGYTF. The covered CDR3 bases are TGTTCCAGCAGCTCGACAGGCATAGGTGGC. This rearrangement joins TRBV7-9 to TRBJ1-2; a weak D match, TRBD1 (6 bases). The read stops 3 residues short of the end of the CDR3; the missing end is completed from the germline J gene. The CDR3 spans 13 residues. CDR1 SEHNR and CDR2 FQNEAQ come from the germline V gene (reference sequence).

This clone has at least ten counts. The CDR3 end lies 3 residues beyond the end of the read and is filled in from the germline J gene. The rearrangement uses TRBV2 and TRBJ1-5, with TRBD1 identical over 10 bases. J lost 5 bases, V lost 6 bases, and 7 bases had no gene match. CDR3 size: 15 residues. Per the germline V gene, CDR1 is SNHLY and CDR2 is FYNNEI. CDR3 sequence reads: CASSFLGTGDQPQHF. The sequenced CDR3 bases are TGTGCCAGCAGCTTCCTAGGGACAGGGGATCAGCCC.

This clone occurred many times. The CDR3 end falls 3 residues outside the read, so it is completed with the germline J gene. The rearrangement joins TRBV7-8 to TRBJ1-1; D gene uncertain. Germline V CDR1 and CDR2: SGHVS, FQNEAQ. V gave up 5 bases and J gave up 3 bases, with 16 bases separating them. The CDR3 runs to 15 residues. The CDR3: CASSPQPRRDTEAFF. Partial CDR3 DNA: TGTGCCAGCAGCCCCCAACCTAGACGGGACACTGAA.

In this sample, this clone turned up a few times. Sequencing ends 3 residues short of the CDR3 end; the germline J gene provides the rest. This chain joins TRBV30 and TRBJ1-2; D is possibly TRBD1 (6 bases). Looked up from germline, CDR1 is GTSNPN and CDR2 is SVGIG (reference sequence). The CDR3 consists of 11 residues. The part of the CDR3 DNA that was read is TGTGCCTGGGGACAGCTAAATGAC. Amino acids: CAWGQLND. The CDR3 as a whole reads CAWGQLNDYTF.

This clone has ten or more counts. The read ends 3 residues before the CDR3 terminus; that terminus is restored from the germline J gene. The chain has TRBV2 and TRBJ2-2; no reliable D call. The germline CDR1 and CDR2 sequences are SNHLY and FYNNEI. The CDR3 spans 18 residues. The germline V and J ends were trimmed by 5 bases and 3 bases, with 22 bases remaining between them. Partial CDR3 DNA: TGTGCCAGCAGTTTCATTAGTGGGCCTTCCCAATACACCGGGGAG. Protein sequence: CASSFISGPSQYTGE. The whole CDR3 region reads CASSFISGPSQYTGELFF.

This clone has at least ten counts. The read finishes 3 residues shy of the CDR3 end, and the germline J gene is used to complete it. The rearrangement links TRBV7-9 to TRBJ2-1, with 10 nucleotides matching TRBD1. This CDR3 is 15 amino acids long. V dropped 2 bases and J dropped 6; count of bases not matched to a gene: 4. Germline values: CDR1 SEHNR, CDR2 FQNEAQ (reference sequence). CDR3 amino acids: CASSLRQGARNEQFF. CDR3 DNA, as far as it was read: TGTGCCAGCAGCTTACGACAGGGGGCGCGCAATGAG.

This clone occurred many times. The read is 3 residues too short to cover the CDR3 end, so that end is filled in from the germline J gene. This sequence joins TRBV4-2 and TRBJ2-1; 12 positions match TRBD2. V shed 0 bases and J 7 bases; nucleotides not matched to a gene: 16. Per germline, CDR1 LGHNA and CDR2 YNFKEQ. The CDR3 runs to 20 residues. CDR3 region: CASSQEKYLAGGAKVNEQFF. CDR3 DNA (partial): TGTGCCAGCAGCCAAGAAAAATATCTAGCGGGAGGGGCAAAGGTGAATGAG.

This clone was detected ten times or more. The CDR3 is cut off 3 residues early in the read; its end comes from the germline J gene. The V gene is TRBV18, the J gene TRBJ1-1, with 9 bases lining up with TRBD1. Germline assignment: CDR1 KGHSH and CDR2 LQKENI. This CDR3 comprises 17 residues. Germline trimming cut 0 bases from V and 3 bases from J; bases unmatched to any gene: 8. Partial CDR3 DNA: TGTGCCAGCTCACCACCGGGACAGGGAGGTGGGTACACTGAA. Translated: CASSPPGQGGGYTE. The whole CDR3 is CASSPPGQGGGYTEAFF.

In this sample, this clone turned up many times. The CDR3 end falls 3 residues outside the read, so it is completed with the germline J gene. This chain links TRBV6-2 or TRBV6-3 with TRBJ2-7; 7 bases agree with TRBD2. The CDR3 loop spans 14 amino acids. CDR1 MNHEY and CDR2 SVGEGT come from the germline V gene. With V trimmed by 6 bases and J by 5 bases, 10 bases remained unmatched. The CDR3 is CASRSSSGVDEQYF. The sequenced CDR3 bases are TGTGCCAGCAGGTCGAGCAGCGGGGTCGACGAG.

This clone has ten or more counts. This CDR3 reads CAISVGKDYEQYF. The part of the CDR3 DNA that was read is TGTGCCATCAGTGTGGGCAAAGACTACGAG. The V call is TRBV10-3, the J call TRBJ2-7; D unresolved. The DNA ends 3 residues before the CDR3 does, and the rest of the CDR3 is filled in from the germline J gene. Germline V CDR1 and CDR2: ENHRY, SYGVKD. V lost 4 bases, J lost 3 bases, and 10 bases lay in between. The CDR3 loop spans 13 amino acids.

At least ten counts were recorded for this clone. The read ends 3 residues early relative to the CDR3; the germline J gene fills the gap. This chain connects TRBV7-6 to TRBJ2-7; 8 nucleotides agree with TRBD2. The CDR3 sequence is 15 residues long. V lost 1 base, J lost 2 bases, and 4 bases stayed unmatched. CDR1 and CDR2 (germline): SGHVS, FNYEAQ. CDR3 sequence reads: CASSLGLAGTYEQYF. The CDR3 DNA, read in part, is TGTGCCAGCAGCTTAGGGCTAGCGGGCACCTACGAG.

Ten or more counts support this clone. The CDR3 extends 3 residues past the end of the read, so its final part is completed from the germline J gene. The chain uses TRBV12-3 or TRBV12-4 and TRBJ2-7, with 8 bases fitting TRBD2. The CDR3 has 13 residues. V trimming: 7 bases; J trimming: 5 bases; junction bases outside the gene matches: 7. The chain's CDR3 is CASTHSGIDEQYF. The CDR3 bases that were read are TGTGCCAGCACCCATAGCGGGATCGACGAG.

The sample holds many counts of this clone. The read comes to an end 3 residues before the CDR3 does, leaving the germline J gene to fill in the end. The chain has TRBV7-9 and TRBJ1-4, with TRBD1 matching 8 bases. The CDR3 consists of 14 residues. V trimming: 5 bases; J trimming: 5 bases; junction bases outside the gene matches: 4. CDR1 is SEHNR and CDR2 is FQNEAQ in the germline V gene (reference sequence). The CDR3 protein is CASSETGGNEKLFF. Incomplete CDR3 DNA: TGTGCCAGCAGCGAAACAGGGGGGAATGAAAAA.

This clone has ten or more counts. Coverage ceases 3 residues before the CDR3 finishes, and the germline J gene fills in the end. The rearrangement uses TRBV19 and TRBJ2-1, with D perhaps TRBD1 (6 bases). CDR3 size: 15 residues. Germline V gene sequence: CDR1 LNHDA, CDR2 SQIVND (reference sequence). Trimming shortened V by 10 bases and J by 6 bases, and 22 bases separated the two germline ends. The CDR3 DNA, read in part, is TGTGCCACCCGGAACCCCAGGGGAAACGGCAATGAG. This sequence encodes CATRNPRGNGNE. The full CDR3 protein is CATRNPRGNGNEQFF.